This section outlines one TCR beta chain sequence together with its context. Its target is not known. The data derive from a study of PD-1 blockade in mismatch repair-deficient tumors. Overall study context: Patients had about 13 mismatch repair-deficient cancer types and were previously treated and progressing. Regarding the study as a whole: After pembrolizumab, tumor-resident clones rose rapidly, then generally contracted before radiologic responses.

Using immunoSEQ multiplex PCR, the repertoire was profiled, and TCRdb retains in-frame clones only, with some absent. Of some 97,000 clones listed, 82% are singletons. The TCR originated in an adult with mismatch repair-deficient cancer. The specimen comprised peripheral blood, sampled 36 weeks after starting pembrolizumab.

CDR3 sequence (DNA): TGCAGCGCCGTAGCGGACCCCTCCTACGAGCAGTACTTC. It translates to CSAVADPSYEQYF. This chain connects TRBV29-1 to TRBJ2-7, with a tentative D call TRBD2 (6 bases). There are 13 residues in the CDR3. Looked up from germline, CDR1 is SQVTM and CDR2 is ANQGSEA. V lost 7 bases to trimming and J lost 0 bases, with 13 bases between them.